This TCR beta chain was sequenced during a study of blood T cell repertoires in COVID-19. TCRdb's table, derived via immunoSEQ multiplex PCR, lists solely in-frame clones and lacks some. The repertoire includes some 170,000 clones, roughly 86% of them detected once, and around 1.4% sits in the top ten. CDR1 LGHDT and CDR2 YNNKEL come from the germline V gene (reference sequence). With 3 bases clipped from V and 8 bases from J, the junction kept 9 bases outside the gene matches. This CDR3 has 14 amino acids. The clonotype was recovered from a woman aged 50 to 60 with acute or convalescent COVID-19. Sequenced: peripheral blood. This chain uses TRBV3-1 (or the pseudogene TRBV3-2) with TRBJ1-2; 7 bases agree with TRBD1. This CDR3 is CASSQTGSWKGYTF. CDR3 DNA: TGTGCCAGCAGCCAGACAGGGAGTTGGAAAGGCTACACCTTC.